This T cell receptor (beta chain) was recovered during a study of blood T cell repertoires in COVID-19. As originally analysed: The assay estimated nucleated cells by amplifying reference gene primers. Clones were sequenced by immunoSEQ multiplex PCR, and TCRdb holds only the in-frame ones, with some missing. Clonal size and the V and J genes are those of that table, whereas D and trimming came from the DNA. The sample holds just over 300,000 clones, approximately 86% seen once. The V end lost 0 bases, the J end lost 9 bases, and 12 bases lay between the germline ends. CDR3 size: 13 residues. In germline, CDR1 is SGHDT, CDR2 YYEEEE.

Sequenced sample: PBMCs or T cells enriched from blood (not recorded which). This rearrangement joins TRBV5-6 to TRBJ1-1; D is unclear. The source of this sequence is a woman younger than 30 who had recovered from COVID-19. The CDR3 nucleotides read TGTGCCAGCAGCTTGGGGGCAGACACACAAGCTTTCTTT. It translates to CASSLGADTQAFF. The complete variable domain, with remaining parts taken from reference TRBV5-6 and TRBJ1-1, reads DAGVTQSPTHLIKTRGQQVTLRCSPKSGHDTVSWYQQALGQGPQFIFQYYEEEERQRGNFPDRFSGHQFPNYSSELNVNALLLGDSALYLCASSLGADTQAFFGQGTRLTVV.